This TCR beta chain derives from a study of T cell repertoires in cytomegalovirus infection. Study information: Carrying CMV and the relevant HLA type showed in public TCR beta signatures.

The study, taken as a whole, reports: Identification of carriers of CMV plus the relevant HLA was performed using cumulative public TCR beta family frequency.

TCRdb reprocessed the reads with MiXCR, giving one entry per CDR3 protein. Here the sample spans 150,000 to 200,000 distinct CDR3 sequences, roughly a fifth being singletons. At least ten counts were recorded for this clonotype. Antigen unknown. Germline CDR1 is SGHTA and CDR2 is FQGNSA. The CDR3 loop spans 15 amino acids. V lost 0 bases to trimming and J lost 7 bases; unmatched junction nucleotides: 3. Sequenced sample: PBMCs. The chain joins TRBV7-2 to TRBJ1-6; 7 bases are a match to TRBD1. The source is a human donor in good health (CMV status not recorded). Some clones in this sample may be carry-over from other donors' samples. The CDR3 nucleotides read TGTGCCAGCAGCTTAGCGACAGGGTCGAATTCACCCCTCCACTTT. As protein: CASSLATGSNSPLHF. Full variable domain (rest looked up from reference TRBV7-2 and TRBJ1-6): GAGVSQSPSNKVTEKGKDVELRCDPISGHTALYWYRQSLGQGLEFLIYFQGNSAPDKSGLPSDRFSAERTGGSVSTLTIQRTQQEDSAVYLCASSLATGSNSPLHFGNGTRLTVT.